The clone carrying this T cell receptor beta chain was detected a few times. Trimming took off 3 bases at V and 7 bases at J, with 10 bases between the two ends. CDR1 is MDHEN and CDR2 is SYDVKM in the germline V gene. This CDR3 region has 13 residues. Every donor, a Caucasian adult, lived in Nashville, Tennessee. This sample was taken from a study of shared clonotypes between healthy human individuals. Assay used: immunoSEQ multiplex PCR; TCRdb lists only in-frame clones, some missing. Here the sample spans around 500,000 clones, approximately 82% being singletons. Sequencing input: PBMCs. The J gene is TRBJ1-3, the V gene TRBV28; maybe TRBD1 (6 bases). The TCR sequence derives from a woman aged 40 to 50 in good health. Some clones in this sample may be carry-over from other donors' samples. The CDR3 loop reads CASSFTGSNTIYF. The CDR3 nucleotides are TGTGCCAGCAGTTTTACAGGGAGTAACACCATATATTTT.